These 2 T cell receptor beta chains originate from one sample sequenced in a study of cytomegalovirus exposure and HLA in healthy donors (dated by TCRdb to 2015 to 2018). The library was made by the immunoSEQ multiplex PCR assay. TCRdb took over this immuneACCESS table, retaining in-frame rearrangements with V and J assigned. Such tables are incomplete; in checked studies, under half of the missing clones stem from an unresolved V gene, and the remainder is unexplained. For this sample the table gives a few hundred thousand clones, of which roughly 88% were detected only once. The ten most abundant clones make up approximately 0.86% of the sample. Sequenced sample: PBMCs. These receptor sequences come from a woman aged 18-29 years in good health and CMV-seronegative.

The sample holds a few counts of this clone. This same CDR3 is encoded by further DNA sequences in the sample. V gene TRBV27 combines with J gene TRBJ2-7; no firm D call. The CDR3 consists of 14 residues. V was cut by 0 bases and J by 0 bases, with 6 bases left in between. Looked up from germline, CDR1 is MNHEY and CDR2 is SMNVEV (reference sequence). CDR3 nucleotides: TGTGCCAGCAGTTTATCCCTGAGCTCCTACGAGCAGTACTTC. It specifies CASSLSLSSYEQYF.

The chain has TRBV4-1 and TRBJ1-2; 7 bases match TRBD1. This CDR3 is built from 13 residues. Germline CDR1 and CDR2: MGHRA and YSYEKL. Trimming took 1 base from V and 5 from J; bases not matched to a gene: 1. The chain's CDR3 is CASSQAGGYGYTF. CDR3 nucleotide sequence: TGCGCCAGCAGCCAAGCAGGGGGGTATGGCTACACCTTC.